The 21 T cell receptor beta chains in this list originate from one sample, sequenced in a study of tissue T cells after allogeneic stem cell transplantation. The sample's time point: mouse harvest day 14 after allogeneic transplant. Tail vein injection delivered 10^7 T-cell-depleted bone marrow cells and 10^6 splenic CD5+ T cells. Here immunoSEQ multiplex PCR was the method, and the copy in TCRdb shows in-frame clones only, minus some. The sample yields some 5,000 clones, about 40% seen once. Sample: gut tissue. These receptors were obtained from a female BALB/c mouse given C57BL/6 T cells with graft-versus-host disease after an allogeneic hematopoietic cell transplant.

Points on this clone: The gene symbols are mouse symbols. The read stops 1 residue short of the end of the CDR3; the missing end is completed from the germline J gene. The chain is built from TRBV24 and TRBJ1-6, with 7 bases lining up with TRBD1. TRBJ1-6 falls under the ORF class, with uncertain function. From germline, CDR1 is KGHTA and CDR2 FRNEEI. V shed 4 bases and J 3 bases; nucleotides not matched to a gene: 0. The CDR3 consists of 14 residues. The CDR3 region is CASSRQGYNSPLYF. The sequenced part of the CDR3 DNA is TGTGCCAGCAGTCGACAGGGCTATAATTCGCCCCTCTAC.

Worth noting for this clone: The junction differs from germline at one of its ends, possibly a read error. The gene symbols are mouse symbols. The DNA ends 1 residue before the CDR3 does, and the rest of the CDR3 is filled in from the germline J gene. The V call is TRBV13-1, the J call TRBJ2-7; 11 bases are a match to TRBD1. Germline lookup yields CDR1 NSHNY and CDR2 SYGAGN. CDR3 length: 13 residues. CDR3 bases read: TGTGCCAGCGGTGATGGGGACAGGGGGGAACAGTAC. Translated, it gives CASGDGDRGEQY. The entire CDR3 protein reads CASGDGDRGEQYF.

This clone showed up just a few times. Gene names denote mouse genes. The CDR3 end is not reached by the read, which stops 1 residue before it; the germline J gene fills it in. The chain recombines TRBV19 with TRBJ2-7; possible D gene TRBD2, 6 bases. Trimming removed 1 base at V and 0 bases at J, with 11 bases between. Germline CDR1 FNHDT, CDR2 SITEND (reference sequence). There are 15 residues in the CDR3. The CDR3: CASSIRLGSSYEQYF. CDR3 DNA, as far as it was read: TGTGCCAGCAGTATACGGCTGGGGAGCTCCTATGAACAGTAC.

This clone appeared a few times. Germline and genes here are mouse. The observed sequence ends 1 residue before the CDR3 terminus, with the missing tail filled in from the germline J gene. The chain employs TRBV26 and TRBJ1-3; D uncertain. CDR1 and CDR2 (germline): KGHPV, FQNQEV (reference sequence). V lost 5 bases to trimming and J lost 0 bases, with 5 bases between them. This CDR3 comprises 13 residues. CDR3 loop: CASSVDSGNTLYF. CDR3 DNA (partial): TGTGCCAGCAGTGTGGATTCTGGAAATACGCTCTAT.

To note about this clone: Genes here carry mouse names. The read halts 1 residue ahead of the CDR3 end, with the missing end drawn from the germline J gene. The chain links TRBV12-2 to TRBJ1-1; TRBD1 matches 7 bases. The CDR3 length is 13 residues. Germline CDR1 is SGHLS and CDR2 is HYDKME. Losses at the gene ends were 3 bases for V and 1 base for J; bases not matched to a gene: 1. CDR3 DNA, as far as it was read: TGTGCCAGCTCTAGGGACAGAAACACAGAAGTCTTC. Translating gives CASSRDRNTEVF. The CDR3, in full, reads CASSRDRNTEVFF.

Remarks on this clone: Mouse names are used for the genes. With the read ending 1 residue before the CDR3 end, the germline J gene is used to fill in that end. The chain carries TRBV12-2 and TRBJ2-5; 8 bases agree with TRBD1. The V gene's germline CDR1 is SGHLS and CDR2 HYDKME. Trimming cost V 0 bases and J 3 bases; bases outside gene matches: 1. This CDR3 region has 14 residues. CDR3 DNA (partial): TGTGCCAGCTCTCTCGGACAGGGACAAGACACCCAGTAC. It specifies CASSLGQGQDTQY. The full CDR3 sequence reads CASSLGQGQDTQYF.

In the case of this clone: Gene labels here are mouse ones. The CDR3 end is not reached by the read, which stops 1 residue before it; the germline J gene fills it in. The V gene is TRBV17, the J gene TRBJ2-4; D might be TRBD1 (6 bases). The germline V and J ends were trimmed by 1 base and 0 bases, with 8 bases remaining between them. This CDR3 has 15 residues. Looked up from germline, CDR1 is MNHDT and CDR2 is YYDKIL. This CDR3 is CASSRGQGSQNTLYF. The part of the CDR3 DNA that was read is TGTGCTAGCAGTAGAGGCCAGGGGAGTCAAAACACCTTGTAC.

Turning to this clone: Genes and germline come from the mouse. The CDR3 end lies 1 residue beyond the end of the read and is filled in from the germline J gene. This chain links TRBV31 with TRBJ2-7; possibly TRBD1 or TRBD2 for D (7 bases each). Germline V CDR1 and CDR2: GKSSPN, SITVG. The CDR3 is made up of 11 amino acids. With 3 bases removed from V and 7 bases from J, the gap between germline ends came to 10 bases. Incomplete CDR3 DNA: TGTGCCTGGAGGCAGGGGGGGGAACAGTAC. Translation: CAWRQGGEQY. The whole CDR3 protein reads CAWRQGGEQYF. Supplemented by reference TRBV31 and TRBJ2-7, the full variable domain reads AQTIHQWPVAEIKAVGSPLSLGCTIKGKSSPNLYWYWQATGGTLQQLFYSITVGQVESVVQLNLSASRPKDDQFILSTEKLLLSHSGFYLCAWRQGGEQYFGPGTRLTVL.

This clone was counted a few times. Gene names denote mouse genes. The read ends 1 residue shy of where the CDR3 ends; the end is completed using the germline J gene. The chain carries TRBV26 and TRBJ1-1; no firm D call. V was shortened by 3 bases and J by 5 bases, with 4 bases between the two germline ends. In germline, CDR1 is KGHPV, CDR2 FQNQEV (reference sequence). The CDR3 is 11 amino acids. CDR3: CASSLGTEVFF. The DNA read from the CDR3 is TGTGCCAGCAGTCTTGGGACAGAAGTCTTC. The variable domain in full, with the rest retrieved from reference TRBV26 and TRBJ1-1, is NSKVIQTPRYLVKGQGQKAKMRCIPEKGHPVVFWYQQNKNNEFKFLINFQNQEVLQQIDMTEKRFSAECPSNSPCSLEIQSSEAGDSALYLCASSLGTEVFFGKGTRLTVV.

Remarks on this clone: Mouse germline and gene names are used. The read gets to within 1 residue of the CDR3 end, and the germline J gene fills in the rest. V and J are TRBV13-3 and TRBJ2-7; 9 nucleotides agree with TRBD1. Looked up from germline, CDR1 is NNHDY and CDR2 is SYVADS. J lost 4 bases, V lost 5 bases, and 1 base had no gene match. This CDR3 is 12 amino acids long. CDR3 region: CASRDRGYEQYF. The part of the CDR3 DNA that was read is TGTGCCAGCAGGGACAGGGGTTATGAACAGTAC.

For this clone: Gene names follow the mouse nomenclature. The CDR3 is CASSQEGTGDSDYTF. The part of the CDR3 DNA that was read is TGTGCCAGCAGCCAAGAAGGGACAGGGGACTCCGACTACACC. The chain has TRBV5 and TRBJ1-2; 10 bases map to TRBD1. The read falls 1 residue short of the CDR3 end, and the missing part is taken from the germline J gene. J lost 3 bases, V lost 0 bases, and 1 base had no gene match. Germline lookup yields CDR1 LGHNA and CDR2 YNLKQL (reference sequence). The length of the CDR3 is 15 residues.

Turning to this clone: Genes here carry mouse names. The read stops 1 residue short of the end of the CDR3; the missing end is completed from the germline J gene. The chain combines TRBV3 with TRBJ2-3; 11 positions match TRBD2. This CDR3 spans 15 amino acids. V was pared by 5 bases and J by 2 bases, with 3 bases of the junction left unmatched. Germline V gene lookup returns CDR1 SNHLY and CDR2 FYNGKV (reference sequence). The CDR3: CASSRDWGSAETLYF. Partial CDR3 DNA: TGTGCCAGCAGCCGGGACTGGGGGTCTGCAGAAACGCTGTAT.

A word on this clone: Mouse gene names and germline throughout. The DNA ends 1 residue before the CDR3 does, and the rest of the CDR3 is filled in from the germline J gene. The chain couples TRBV19 to TRBJ2-7, with TRBD2 matching 8 bases. The CDR3 runs to 14 residues. Unmatched junction bases numbered 9, after V lost 4 bases and J lost 6 bases. Germline V gene lookup returns CDR1 FNHDT and CDR2 SITEND (reference sequence). CDR3 loop: CASSLVGGAREQYF. The CDR3 DNA, read in part, is TGTGCCAGCAGTTTAGTGGGGGGGGCGCGTGAACAGTAC.

Details on this clone: Mouse gene names and germline throughout. The read falls 1 residue short of the CDR3 end, and the missing part is taken from the germline J gene. The J gene is TRBJ1-3, the V gene TRBV3; 7 positions match TRBD1. The CDR3 loop spans 14 amino acids. Germline V gene sequence: CDR1 SNHLY, CDR2 FYNGKV (reference sequence). V gave up 5 bases and J gave up 0 bases; unmatched junction bases: 1. The CDR3 here is CASSRQGSGNTLYF. CDR3 DNA, as far as it was read: TGTGCCAGCAGCCGACAGGGTTCTGGAAATACGCTCTAT.

In this sample, this clone turned up a few times. Genes here carry mouse names. The read finishes 1 residue shy of the CDR3 end, and the germline J gene is used to complete it. This chain links TRBV13-1 with TRBJ2-3, with D possibly matching TRBD1 (5 bases). The V gene's germline CDR1 is NSHNY and CDR2 SYGAGN. Trimming shortened V by 5 bases and J by 0 bases, and 10 bases separated the two germline ends. CDR3 size: 14 residues. Here the CDR3 reads CASSPDSSAETLYF. The covered CDR3 bases are TGTGCCAGCAGCCCCGACAGTAGTGCAGAAACGCTGTAT.

A few counts support this clone. Mouse gene names apply. Read data end 1 residue before the CDR3 end; the end is taken from the germline J gene. J is TRBJ2-3 and V is TRBV26; unclear D gene. The V gene's germline CDR1 is KGHPV and CDR2 FQNQEV (reference sequence). Trimming pared 5 bases from V and 0 bases from J, leaving 9 bases between. This CDR3 has 14 residues. CDR3 sequence reads: CASSKQPSAETLYF. Partial CDR3 DNA: TGTGCCAGCAGTAAACAGCCTAGTGCAGAAACGCTGTAT. The variable domain in full, with the rest retrieved from reference TRBV26 and TRBJ2-3, is NSKVIQTPRYLVKGQGQKAKMRCIPEKGHPVVFWYQQNKNNEFKFLINFQNQEVLQQIDMTEKRFSAECPSNSPCSLEIQSSEAGDSALYLCASSKQPSAETLYFGSGTRLTVL.

A note on this clone: Germline and genes here are mouse. The CDR3 end falls 1 residue outside the read, so it is completed with the germline J gene. The V call is TRBV16, the J call TRBJ1-1; D gene ambiguous. CDR3 length equals 14 residues. V was trimmed by 0 bases and J by 1 base, leaving 6 bases between them. From germline, CDR1 is SGHSA and CDR2 FRNQAP. This CDR3 reads CASSLEEGNTEVFF. The part of the CDR3 DNA that was read is TGTGCAAGCAGCTTAGAGGAGGGAAACACAGAAGTCTTC. Based on the CDR3 plus reference TRBV16 and TRBJ1-1, the full variable domain is NAGVIQTPRHKVTGKGQEATLWCEPISGHSAVFWYRQTIVQGLEFLTYFRNQAPIDDSGMPKERFSAQMPNQSHSTLKIQSTQPQDSAVYLCASSLEEGNTEVFFGKGTRLTVV.

This clone has a single count. The germline and genes are mouse ones. The part of the CDR3 DNA that was read is TGCACCTGCAGTGCAAGGGACAGGGGGTTGTATGCTGAGCAGTTC. Amino acids: CTCSARDRGLYAEQF. The complete CDR3 protein is CTCSARDRGLYAEQFF. The chain couples TRBV1 to TRBJ2-1; 11 nucleotides agree with TRBD1. The read terminates 1 residue ahead of where the CDR3 ends, so the germline J gene completes it. The CDR3 loop spans 16 amino acids. The germline CDR1 and CDR2 sequences are NSQYPW and LRSPGD (reference sequence). The trim removed 2 bases at V and 4 bases at J, leaving 4 bases unmatched.

This clone ranks as medium-sized. Gene names follow the mouse nomenclature. The read halts 1 residue ahead of the CDR3 end, with the missing end drawn from the germline J gene. The J gene is TRBJ1-2, the V gene TRBV26; D is uncertain. Germline V lookup: CDR1 KGHPV, CDR2 FQNQEV (reference sequence). The CDR3 totals 13 residues. V was shortened by 0 bases and J by 1 base, with 3 bases between the two germline ends. The sequenced CDR3 bases are TGTGCCAGCAGTCTGTCACAAAACTCCGACTACACC. This gives the protein CASSLSQNSDYT. The complete CDR3 protein is CASSLSQNSDYTF.

This clone was counted only a few times. The genes and germline here are from mouse. The read ends 1 residue shy of where the CDR3 ends; the end is completed using the germline J gene. This chain links TRBV4 with TRBJ2-1; tentatively, D is TRBD1 (6 bases). Germline V gene lookup returns CDR1 LGHDT and CDR2 YNNKQL (reference sequence). The ends were cut back, 5 bases at V and 5 bases at J, with 10 bases in the middle. This CDR3 has 13 residues. The CDR3 bases that were read are TGTGCCAGCAGCAGGGGGACAAATGCTGAGCAGTTC. This translates into CASSRGTNAEQF. The entire CDR3 protein is CASSRGTNAEQFF.

This clone is deemed medium-sized. Gene names denote mouse genes. Read data end 1 residue before the CDR3 end; the end is taken from the germline J gene. The chain combines TRBV26 with TRBJ2-3, with 11 bases fitting TRBD2. CDR3 length equals 14 residues. The V and J ends lost 6 bases and 3 bases, in that order; junction bases with no gene match: 2. The germline gives CDR1 KGHPV, CDR2 FQNQEV (reference sequence). The DNA read from the CDR3 is TGTGCCAGCAGGCGGACTGGGGGGGCAGAAACGCTGTAT. It translates to CASRRTGGAETLY. The whole CDR3 is CASRRTGGAETLYF.